The 31 T cell receptor beta chains in this list originate from one sample, sequenced in a study of OX40 agonist ivuxolimab in advanced cancers. Here immunoSEQ multiplex PCR was the method, and the copy in TCRdb shows in-frame clones only, minus some. The data contain about 88,000 clones, 85% to 90% of them seen just once; the ten biggest clones take up about 0.2%. The sequences come from CD4+ or CD8+ T cells sorted from blood, collected in a trial of the OX40 agonist ivuxolimab. These receptors were obtained from an adult with an advanced solid tumor such as melanoma, head and neck, liver or kidney cancer.

This chain joins TRBV5-1 and TRBJ2-5; D is unresolved. CDR3 length: 13 amino acids. The germline V gene encodes CDR1 SGHRS and CDR2 YFSETQ. Trimming pared 1 base from V and 5 bases from J, leaving 9 bases between. CDR3 sequence: CASSLMPAETQYF. The CDR3 DNA reads as TGCGCCAGCAGCTTGATGCCGGCGGAGACCCAGTACTTC.

This clone was seen ten or more times. The chain has TRBV9 and TRBJ2-7; 7 nucleotides line up with TRBD2. The germline V gene has CDR1 SGDLS and CDR2 YYNGEE. V was pared by 0 bases and J by 3 bases, with 3 bases of the junction left unmatched. The CDR3 contains 14 residues. CDR3 amino acids: CASSVGPGGYEQYV. The CDR3 nucleotides are TGTGCCAGCAGCGTAGGCCCGGGGGGCTACGAGCAGTACGTC.

The V and J genes are TRBV28 and TRBJ1-5, with TRBD1 identical over 9 bases. The V gene end was trimmed by 5 bases and the J gene end by 9 bases; junction bases not matched to a gene: 11. Per the germline V gene, CDR1 is MDHEN and CDR2 is SYDVKM. The CDR3 is 15 amino acids. CDR3 sequence reads: CASSKQGAPGAPQHF. In DNA, the CDR3 is TGTGCCAGCAGTAAACAGGGGGCTCCGGGTGCGCCCCAGCATTTT.

The chain recombines TRBV18 with TRBJ2-1; 11 nucleotides agree with TRBD1. V was pared by 1 base and J by 9 bases, with 14 bases of the junction left unmatched. This CDR3 has 18 amino acids. CDR1 and CDR2 from the germline V gene are KGHSH and LQKENI. CDR3 sequence reads: CASSPRGRLGQGAGEQFF. The CDR3 coding sequence is TGTGCCAGCTCACCACGCGGACGTCTAGGACAGGGGGCTGGTGAGCAGTTCTTC.

The V call is TRBV7-2, the J call TRBJ2-3; D is perhaps TRBD1 (5 bases). Trimming stripped 5 bases from V and 0 bases from J, with 9 bases between. CDR3 length: 14 amino acids. Germline V gives CDR1 SGHTA, CDR2 FQGNSA. CDR3: CASSGRASTDTQYF. CDR3 in DNA: TGTGCCAGCAGCGGCAGGGCCAGCACAGATACGCAGTATTTT.

In its sample, this clone was seen a few times. The chain is built from TRBV7-9 and TRBJ1-4; tentative D call: TRBD1 (5 bases). Germline CDR1 is SEHNR and CDR2 is FQNEAQ (reference sequence). The ends were cut back, 4 bases at V and 11 bases at J, with 20 bases in the middle. The CDR3 is 15 amino acids. The CDR3 bases are TGTGCCAGCAGCTCCCGAGGGGCAGTTTCCCCCAAACTGTTTTTT. As protein: CASSSRGAVSPKLFF.

The gene calls are TRBV9 and TRBJ2-7, with a possible D match to TRBD1 (6 bases). This CDR3 region has 12 residues. Per germline, CDR1 SGDLS and CDR2 YYNGEE. The CDR3 DNA follows: TGTGCGACCGGACAGACACAATACGAGCAGTACTTC. Translating gives CATGQTQYEQYF.

The chain is built from TRBV11-3 and TRBJ2-7; D unresolved. The CDR3 covers 12 residues. With 4 bases removed from V and 7 bases from J, the gap between germline ends came to 11 bases. CDR1 SGHNT and CDR2 YENEEA come from the germline V gene. The CDR3 coding sequence is TGTGCCAGCAGCTCAAACACCCGGGAGCAGTACTTC. Protein: CASSSNTREQYF.

This chain connects TRBV28 to TRBJ1-4, with D unresolved. The CDR3 loop spans 12 amino acids. CDR1 is MDHEN, CDR2 SYDVKM, per germline. Trimming removed 5 bases at V and 6 bases at J, with 7 bases between. CDR3 protein: CASSVLDEKLFF. CDR3 nucleotide sequence: TGTGCCAGCAGTGTTTTGGATGAAAAACTGTTTTTT.

J is TRBJ1-2 and V is TRBV14; perhaps TRBD1 as D (5 bases). The CDR3 contains 14 residues. The germline CDR1 and CDR2 sequences are SGHDN and FVKESK. Trimming removed 1 base at V and 4 bases at J, with 10 bases between. The CDR3 loop reads CASSQVQAFYGYTF. CDR3 nucleotides: TGTGCCAGCAGCCAAGTACAGGCTTTCTATGGCTACACCTTC. Variable domain in full (rest from reference TRBV14 and TRBJ1-2): EAGVTQFPSHSVIEKGQTVTLRCDPISGHDNLYWYRRVMGKEIKFLLHFVKESKQDESGMPNNRFLAERTGGTYSTLKVQPAELEDSGVYFCASSQVQAFYGYTFGSGTRLTVV.

This clone was counted a single time. V gene TRBV25-1 combines with J gene TRBJ2-2, with D uncertain. CDR3 length: 15 residues. The V gene lost 3 bases and the J gene lost 4 bases, with 12 bases spanning the gap. Germline lookup yields CDR1 MGHDK and CDR2 SYGVNS. The CDR3 loop reads CASSDPRPVTGELFF. DNA for the CDR3: TGTGCCAGCAGTGATCCGAGGCCAGTCACCGGGGAGCTGTTTTTT.

The rearrangement uses TRBV9 and TRBJ2-7; 11 bases are a match to TRBD2. The ends lost 0 bases at V and 3 bases at J; junction bases unmatched: 2. CDR1 and CDR2 (germline): SGDLS, YYNGEE. The CDR3 totals 15 residues. In DNA form, the CDR3 reads TGTGCCAGCAGCGTAGGCCTAGCGGGAGGCTACGAGCAGTACTTC. Translating gives CASSVGLAGGYEQYF.

The chain employs TRBV9 and TRBJ2-7, with 7 bases lining up with TRBD2. Germline CDR1 and CDR2: SGDLS and YYNGEE. V lost 3 bases and J lost 0; bases outside the gene matches: 3. The CDR3 runs to 14 residues. In DNA form, the CDR3 reads TGTGCCAGCAGCGCGAGCGGGGTCTCCTACGAGCAGTACTTC. This codes for CASSASGVSYEQYF. Variable domain in full (rest from reference TRBV9 and TRBJ2-7): DSGVTQTPKHLITATGQRVTLRCSPRSGDLSVYWYQQSLDQGLQFLIQYYNGEERAKGNILERFSAQQFPDLHSELNLSSLELGDSALYFCASSASGVSYEQYFGPGTRLTVT.

The chain links TRBV4-1 to TRBJ2-5, with TRBD2 as a possible D gene (6 bases). V lost 4 bases, J lost 0 bases, and 21 bases lay in between. The V gene's germline CDR1 is MGHRA and CDR2 YSYEKL. The CDR3 contains 18 residues. The CDR3 protein is CASSRGFGGILNQETQYF. The DNA of the CDR3 is TGCGCCAGCAGCCGAGGGTTTGGGGGGATCTTAAACCAAGAGACCCAGTACTTC.

The chain uses TRBV18 and TRBJ1-1; D call uncertain. V dropped 3 bases and J dropped 3 bases, with 2 bases sitting between them. The V gene's germline CDR1 is KGHSH and CDR2 LQKENI. This CDR3 comprises 11 residues. CDR3 nucleotides: TGTGCCAGCTCACCGGACACTGAAGCTTTCTTT. Translation: CASSPDTEAFF.

This chain joins TRBV29-1 and TRBJ2-5; perhaps D is TRBD1 or TRBD2 (5 bases each). The CDR3 is 14 residues long. V lost 1 base and J lost 2, with 11 bases in between. Germline CDR1 and CDR2: SQVTM and ANQGSEA. The CDR3, as DNA: TGCAGCGTTGAAGCTGCCGGGACGCAAGAGACCCAGTACTTC. Its protein product is CSVEAAGTQETQYF. Full variable domain (rest looked up from reference TRBV29-1 and TRBJ2-5): SAVISQKPSRDICQRGTSLTIQCQVDSQVTMMFWYRQQPGQSLTLIATANQGSEATYESGFVIDKFPISRPNLTFSTLTVSNMSPEDSSIYLCSVEAAGTQETQYFGPGTRLLVL.

The sample holds one count of this clone. The chain uses TRBV5-1 and TRBJ2-7; D is unresolved. Germline assignment: CDR1 SGHRS and CDR2 YFSETQ. CDR3 size: 12 residues. The germline V and J ends were trimmed by 4 bases and 1 base, with 6 bases remaining between them. In DNA, the CDR3 is TGCGCCAGCAGCGACATTTCCTACGAGCAGTACTTC. It codes for CASSDISYEQYF.

J is TRBJ2-7 and V is TRBV19; maybe TRBD1 (6 bases). Germline V lookup: CDR1 LNHDA, CDR2 SQIVND (reference sequence). Trimming left V 7 bases short and J 0 bases short, with 13 bases between. This CDR3 region has 14 residues. The CDR3, as DNA: TGTGCCAGTACTCCGACGGACAGCTCCTACGAGCAGTACTTC. Encoded protein: CASTPTDSSYEQYF.

The rearrangement uses TRBV7-8 and TRBJ1-3; D is possibly TRBD1 (6 bases). Between the trimmed V and J ends, which lost 2 bases and 2 bases, there was a span of 13 bases. This CDR3 is 16 amino acids long. Germline V CDR1 and CDR2: SGHVS, FQNEAQ. The CDR3: CASSLNIRGTGNTIYF. CDR3 sequence (DNA): TGTGCCAGCAGCTTAAACATCAGGGGAACTGGAAACACCATATATTTT.

The chain recombines TRBV5-1 with TRBJ2-3; the D gene is possibly TRBD1 (6 bases). The V end was cut by 6 bases, the J end by 1 base, with 12 bases between. CDR3 length: 14 residues. Germline CDR1 is SGHRS and CDR2 is YFSETQ. In DNA, the CDR3 is TGCGCCAGCATCCGGGACACCGGCACAGATACGCAGTATTTT. Its translation: CASIRDTGTDTQYF.

The chain uses TRBV7-9 and TRBJ2-2; the match to TRBD1 covers 10 bases. Germline CDR1 SEHNR, CDR2 FQNEAQ (reference sequence). This CDR3 has 14 amino acids. J lost 8 bases, V lost 5 bases, and 5 bases had no gene match. The CDR3 loop reads CASSPGQGLGELFF. The CDR3 bases are TGTGCCAGCAGCCCGGGACAGGGGTTAGGGGAGCTGTTTTTT.

This rearrangement joins TRBV7-9 to TRBJ2-3; tentative D call: TRBD2 (6 bases). Germline CDR1 is SEHNR and CDR2 is FQNEAQ (reference sequence). V lost 4 bases to trimming and J lost 5 bases, with 16 bases between them. The CDR3 has 15 amino acids. The CDR3 bases are TGTGCCAGCAGCTGGGGAGGAGGGCGAAGAGATACGCAGTATTTT. This codes for CASSWGGGRRDTQYF.

The rearrangement uses TRBV18 and TRBJ1-4, with 9 bases that match TRBD1. Germline V gene lookup returns CDR1 KGHSH and CDR2 LQKENI. This CDR3 is 15 amino acids long. V was pared by 1 base and J by 6 bases, with 3 bases of the junction left unmatched. The CDR3 sequence: CASSPQRQGDEKLFF. CDR3 nucleotides: TGTGCCAGCTCACCACAAAGACAGGGGGATGAAAAACTGTTTTTT.

This chain connects TRBV7-8 to TRBJ2-1; 8 positions agree with TRBD1. The CDR3 loop spans 16 amino acids. V lost 2 bases and J lost 5; bases outside the gene matches: 8. CDR1 and CDR2 from the germline V gene are SGHVS and FQNEAQ. The DNA of the CDR3 is TGTGCCAGCAGCTTACAGCGGACAGGGCGAGACAATGAGCAGTTCTTC. Translation gives CASSLQRTGRDNEQFF. Full variable domain (remainder filled in from reference TRBV7-8 and TRBJ2-1): GAGVSQSPRYKVAKRGQDVALRCDPISGHVSLFWYQQALGQGPEFLTYFQNEAQLDKSGLPSDRFFAERPEGSVSTLKIQRTQQEDSAVYLCASSLQRTGRDNEQFFGPGTRLTVL.

The V call is TRBV9, the J call TRBJ2-3, with 7 nucleotides matching TRBD2. The germline V gene encodes CDR1 SGDLS and CDR2 YYNGEE. V was clipped by 4 bases and J by 4 bases; unmatched bases: 15. This CDR3 has 17 amino acids. The CDR3 spells CASSTDPEGGGADTQYF. Here the CDR3 DNA reads TGTGCCAGCAGCACCGACCCTGAAGGCGGGGGTGCAGATACGCAGTATTTT.

The rearrangement links TRBV28 to TRBJ1-5, with 10 bases identical to TRBD1. V trimming: 6 bases; J trimming: 7 bases; junction bases outside the gene matches: 9. Per germline, CDR1 MDHEN and CDR2 SYDVKM. The CDR3 extends over 15 amino acids. This CDR3 is CASRSRDRGRQPQHF. The CDR3, as DNA: TGTGCCAGCAGATCGCGGGACAGGGGCAGGCAGCCCCAGCATTTT.

This rearrangement joins TRBV5-6 to TRBJ2-2; D is unclear. The CDR3 totals 13 residues. V lost 5 bases and J lost 5, with 10 bases in between. The germline CDR1 and CDR2 sequences are SGHDT and YYEEEE. The CDR3 loop is CASSHRPTGELFF. CDR3 DNA: TGTGCCAGCAGTCATCGTCCTACCGGGGAGCTGTTTTTT. Full variable domain (rest looked up from reference TRBV5-6 and TRBJ2-2): DAGVTQSPTHLIKTRGQQVTLRCSPKSGHDTVSWYQQALGQGPQFIFQYYEEEERQRGNFPDRFSGHQFPNYSSELNVNALLLGDSALYLCASSHRPTGELFFGEGSRLTVL.

The chain joins TRBV5-6 to TRBJ1-2; D is unresolved. The CDR3 spans 14 residues. Germline loops: CDR1 SGHDT, CDR2 YYEEEE. V was shortened by 3 bases and J by 1 base, with 10 bases between the two germline ends. CDR3 nucleotides: TGTGCCAGCAGCTCTCCCACGAATAACTATGGCTACACCTTC. This gives the protein CASSSPTNNYGYTF.

The chain joins TRBV7-2 to TRBJ1-2, with D unclear. Germline-derived CDR1 and CDR2 are SGHTA and FQGNSA. CDR3 length equals 12 residues. The V end was cut by 3 bases, the J end by 5 bases, with 7 bases between. CDR3 sequence reads: CASSFQRYGYTF. The CDR3 DNA follows: TGTGCCAGCAGCTTTCAACGGTATGGCTACACCTTC.

The chain recombines TRBV5-1 with TRBJ2-1; TRBD2 aligns across 10 bases. Unmatched junction bases numbered 11, after V lost 4 bases and J lost 7 bases. CDR3 length: 16 amino acids. Germline CDR1 and CDR2: SGHRS and YFSETQ. The CDR3 loop reads CASSTAGLAEGNEQFF. The CDR3 DNA sequence: TGCGCCAGCAGCACCGCAGGACTAGCGGAGGGAAATGAGCAGTTCTTC. Full variable domain (outside the CDR3, taken from reference TRBV5-1 and TRBJ2-1): KAGVTQTPRYLIKTRGQQVTLSCSPISGHRSVSWYQQTPGQGLQFLFEYFSETQRNKGNFPGRFSGRQFSNSRSEMNVSTLELGDSALYLCASSTAGLAEGNEQFFGPGTRLTVL.

The sample holds a few counts of this clone. This chain links TRBV6-1 with TRBJ2-3; D gene uncertain. This CDR3 is 15 amino acids long. Germline loops: CDR1 MNHNS, CDR2 SASEGT. V lost 5 bases and J 3 bases, leaving 15 bases between the germline ends. This CDR3 is CASSTTGPGTDTQYF. CDR3 nucleotide sequence: TGTGCCAGCAGTACTACCGGGCCTGGAACAGATACGCAGTATTTT.